Detailed here is one T cell receptor (beta chain). The data belong to a study of blood T cell repertoires in COVID-19. As for the study in general: Specimens from acute and convalescent COVID-19 originated in the United States, Italy and Spain. Sample material is recorded as cDNA or gDNA derived from T cells, B-cell-depleted T cells, or PBMCs.

The V gene end was trimmed by 0 bases and the J gene end by 2 bases; junction bases not matched to a gene: 5. CDR3 length: 17 residues. Germline loops: CDR1 SGDLS, CDR2 YYNGEE. In the original processing: Nucleated cell number was recorded as an estimate derived from reference gene primer amplification. This table comes from immunoSEQ multiplex PCR, and its TCRdb copy is limited to in-frame clones, with some not included. That table gives V, J and clone size, and the DNA gave D and trimming. Of under 250,000 clones listed, approximately 87% are singletons. The chain uses TRBV9 and TRBJ2-5, with 12 bases that match TRBD2. The sample taken for sequencing was peripheral blood. This TCR was recovered from a woman between 65 and 79 years old with active or convalescent COVID-19. CDR3 in amino acids: CASSVATSGGPQETQYF. CDR3 bases: TGTGCCAGCAGCGTAGCCACTAGCGGGGGGCCACAAGAGACCCAGTACTTC.